Listed here is a single T cell receptor (beta chain). Its antigen is not identified. The repertoire was sequenced with immunoSEQ multiplex PCR; TCRdb's copy has only in-frame clones and lacks some. The data show 150,000 to 200,000 clones, about nine tenths seen once. Germline trimming cut 2 bases from V and 12 bases from J; bases unmatched to any gene: 4. This CDR3 contains 11 residues. Germline V gene data show CDR1 as SEHNR and CDR2 as FQNEAQ (reference sequence). These data originate in a study of T cell responses to AZD1222 COVID-19 vaccine. General observations from the study: Following two doses of AZD1222, Spike-specific TCR breadth and depth rose.

The receptor was derived from an adult in good health. The chain uses TRBV7-9 and TRBJ2-7; 7 bases agree with TRBD2. Specimen: peripheral blood, collected on day 0 of AZD1222 vaccination. The CDR3 loop is CASSLQTSTYF. The CDR3 DNA follows: TGTGCCAGCAGCTTACAGACTAGCACGTACTTC.